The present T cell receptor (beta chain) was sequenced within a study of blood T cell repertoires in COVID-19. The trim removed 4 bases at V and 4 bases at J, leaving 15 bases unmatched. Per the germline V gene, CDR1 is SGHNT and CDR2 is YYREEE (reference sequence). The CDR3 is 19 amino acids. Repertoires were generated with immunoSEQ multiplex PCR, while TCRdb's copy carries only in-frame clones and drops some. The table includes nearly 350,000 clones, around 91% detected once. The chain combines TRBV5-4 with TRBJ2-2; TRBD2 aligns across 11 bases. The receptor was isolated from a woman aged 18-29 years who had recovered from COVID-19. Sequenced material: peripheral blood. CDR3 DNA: TGTGCCAGCAGCCAGAAGGGACTAGCGGCCCTCCTGGGCACCGGGGAGCTGTTTTTT. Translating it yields CASSQKGLAALLGTGELFF.